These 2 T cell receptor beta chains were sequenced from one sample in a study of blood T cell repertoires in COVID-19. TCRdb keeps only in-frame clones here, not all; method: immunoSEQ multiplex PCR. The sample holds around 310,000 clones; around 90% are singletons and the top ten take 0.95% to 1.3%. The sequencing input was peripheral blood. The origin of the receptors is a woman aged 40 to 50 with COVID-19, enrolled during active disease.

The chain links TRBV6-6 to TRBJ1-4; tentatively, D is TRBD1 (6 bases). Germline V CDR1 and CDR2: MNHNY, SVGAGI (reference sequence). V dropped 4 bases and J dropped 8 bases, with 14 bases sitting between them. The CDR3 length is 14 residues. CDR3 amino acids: CASSSPPGVEKLFF. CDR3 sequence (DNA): TGTGCCAGCAGTTCTCCCCCAGGGGTCGAAAAACTGTTTTTT.

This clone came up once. This CDR3 is CASSPVGTGSIYEQYF. The CDR3 DNA reads TGTGCCAGCTCACCGGTCGGGACAGGATCTATCTACGAGCAGTACTTC. This sequence joins TRBV18 and TRBJ2-7; 8 nucleotides agree with TRBD1. The junction had 10 bases not matched to a gene; V was cut back by 3 bases and J by 3 bases. Germline CDR1 KGHSH, CDR2 LQKENI. The CDR3 spans 16 residues.